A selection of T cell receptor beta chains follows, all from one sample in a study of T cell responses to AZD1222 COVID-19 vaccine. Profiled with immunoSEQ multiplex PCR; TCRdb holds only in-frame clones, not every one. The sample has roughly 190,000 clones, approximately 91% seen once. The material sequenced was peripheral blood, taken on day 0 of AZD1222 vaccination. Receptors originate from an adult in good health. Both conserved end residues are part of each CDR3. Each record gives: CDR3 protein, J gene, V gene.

CASRAGSNEKLFF	TRBJ1-4	TRBV7-2
CASPSGTPSNYGYTF	TRBJ1-2	TRBV10-1
CASSPMGTTPLHF	TRBJ1-6	TRBV6-5
CASSFGAGVGTEAFF	TRBJ1-1	TRBV7-8
CASTPRGVYGYTF	TRBJ1-2	TRBV19
CASSLVDQPQHF	TRBJ1-5	TRBV5-6
CASSLVFSGTGTTDTQYF	TRBJ2-3	TRBV14
CASHAGEYGSSIYEQYF	TRBJ2-7	TRBV19
CASSLLRTGELFF	TRBJ2-2	TRBV7-2
CASSQDGLGQGTHQPQHF	TRBJ1-5	TRBV3-1/TRBV3-2
CASSTILILRDLAGYTF	TRBJ1-2	TRBV6-2/TRBV6-3
CSVGDSSLSGNTIYF	TRBJ1-3	TRBV29-1
CASSQDGRLIEAFF	TRBJ1-1	TRBV3-1/TRBV3-2
CASSLEAGRVNTEAFF	TRBJ1-1	TRBV5-8
CAISSGIKETQYF	TRBJ2-5	TRBV10-3
CASSRQGWVYEQYF	TRBJ2-7	TRBV11-2